One and the same sample provided the 30 T cell receptor beta chains below, sequenced in a study of beta chain features in type 1 diabetes. Every isolated RNA sample was fully reverse transcribed, so sequencing captured expressed TCRB transcripts. Sequencing was performed with immunoSEQ multiplex PCR; in TCRdb, only in-frame clones are kept and a portion is missing. The sample consists of 810,000 or so clones, around a sixth of them appearing once. Sequenced material: naive CD4+ T cells from blood. The receptors were gathered from a woman aged 18-30 years in good health.

This clone was seen only a few times. V is TRBV6-6 and J is TRBJ2-1; 11 positions agree with TRBD1. The CDR3 consists of 15 residues. The germline gives CDR1 MNHNY, CDR2 SVGAGI (reference sequence). J was trimmed by 2 bases and V by 4 bases; bases with no gene match: 1. The CDR3 DNA sequence: TGTGCCAGCAGTTCGGGACAGGGGGCCTACAATGAGCAGTTCTTC. Translating gives CASSSGQGAYNEQFF.

This chain uses TRBV28 with TRBJ2-1; the match to TRBD2 covers 8 bases. The CDR3 runs to 14 residues. V trimming: 5 bases; J trimming: 7 bases; junction bases outside the gene matches: 7. From germline, CDR1 is MDHEN and CDR2 SYDVKM. The CDR3 is CASSPGLVGNEQFF. In DNA form, the CDR3 reads TGTGCCAGCAGTCCGGGACTAGTAGGTAATGAGCAGTTCTTC.

This chain connects TRBV2 to TRBJ2-7; the match to TRBD2 covers 8 bases. There are 14 residues in the CDR3. V gave up 4 bases and J gave up 5 bases; unmatched junction bases: 7. Germline CDR1 reads SNHLY; CDR2 reads FYNNEI. The CDR3, as DNA: TGTGCCAGCAGTGTCGAGCGGGAGTCCCACGAGCAGTACTTC. This encodes CASSVERESHEQYF.

This clone was found a few times. This chain joins TRBV6-5 and TRBJ1-2; weak D call: TRBD1 (6 bases). The length of the CDR3 is 12 residues. Germline V lookup: CDR1 MNHEY, CDR2 SVGAGI. The V end lost 0 bases, the J end lost 7 bases, and 6 bases lay between the germline ends. This CDR3 reads CASSYSGGGYTF. CDR3 DNA sequence: TGTGCCAGCAGTTACTCAGGGGGTGGCTACACCTTC.

This chain links TRBV11-1 with TRBJ2-7; 9 nucleotides agree with TRBD2. After removal of 5 bases from V and 0 bases from J, the junction contained 5 bases not matched to a gene. This CDR3 has 15 amino acids. Per the germline V gene, CDR1 is SGHAT and CDR2 is FQDESV (reference sequence). CDR3 region: CASSPSGRLSYEQYF. The CDR3, as DNA: TGTGCCAGCAGCCCGAGCGGGAGGCTCTCCTACGAGCAGTACTTC.

V is TRBV18 and J is TRBJ2-3; no reliable D call. V lost 6 bases, J lost 2 bases, and 15 bases lay in between. This CDR3 comprises 15 residues. Germline lookup yields CDR1 KGHSH and CDR2 LQKENI. The CDR3 DNA reads as TGTGCCAGCTCCCAATACACGGCCGACACAGATACGCAGTATTTT. Translating it yields CASSQYTADTDTQYF.

This chain connects TRBV5-1 to TRBJ1-4, with TRBD1 identical over 8 bases. V gave up 1 base and J gave up 7 bases; unmatched junction bases: 6. The CDR3 totals 15 residues. The germline gives CDR1 SGHRS, CDR2 YFSETQ. CDR3: CASSLSGGRGEKLFF. In DNA form, the CDR3 reads TGCGCCAGCAGCTTGTCAGGGGGCCGAGGTGAAAAACTGTTTTTT.

This clone was detected only a few times. The rearrangement joins TRBV18 to TRBJ2-4; a possible D gene is TRBD1 (5 bases). The CDR3 sequence is 15 residues long. V lost 2 bases to trimming and J lost 5 bases, with 13 bases between them. Germline-derived CDR1 and CDR2 are KGHSH and LQKENI. In DNA, the CDR3 is TGTGCCAGCTCACCAATCGTAGGGGTCCAAAACATTCAGTACTTC. Residues: CASSPIVGVQNIQYF.

The chain carries TRBV18 and TRBJ1-1; D is unclear. V shed 8 bases and J shed 5 bases, with 18 bases lying between them. The CDR3 has 14 amino acids. Germline CDR1 KGHSH, CDR2 LQKENI. In nucleotides, the CDR3 is TGTGCCAGCGCCCCGAGGGCGAGGGAAACTGAAGCTTTCTTT. As protein: CASAPRARETEAFF.

This clone was seen more than once but under ten times. The chain joins TRBV7-9 to TRBJ2-1, with D perhaps TRBD2 (6 bases). Germline V gene lookup returns CDR1 SEHNR and CDR2 FQNEAQ (reference sequence). This CDR3 has 11 amino acids. V shed 3 bases and J shed 12 bases, with 9 bases lying between them. The CDR3 coding sequence is TGTGCCAGCAGCTTTGCGGGAAGGCAGTTCTTC. Its protein is CASSFAGRQFF.

This clone turned up a few times. The genes are TRBV5-6 and TRBJ2-1; 10 bases map to TRBD2. The germline CDR1 and CDR2 sequences are SGHDT and YYEEEE. This CDR3 spans 16 amino acids. The V gene end was trimmed by 6 bases and the J gene end by 2 bases; junction bases not matched to a gene: 8. This chain's CDR3 is CASNRPSGRTYNEQFF. In DNA form, the CDR3 reads TGTGCCAGCAACCGTCCTAGCGGGAGAACCTACAATGAGCAGTTCTTC.

This clone appeared a few times. The J gene is TRBJ1-1, the V gene TRBV6-5, with 9 bases lining up with TRBD1. V was pared by 6 bases and J by 4 bases, with 3 bases of the junction left unmatched. Germline loops: CDR1 MNHEY, CDR2 SVGAGI. The CDR3 has 13 residues. CDR3: CASSLTGGTEAFF. The CDR3 DNA follows: TGTGCCAGCAGCTTGACAGGGGGCACTGAAGCTTTCTTT.

The DNA of the CDR3 is TGTGCCAGCAGCTTCGGTCTAGCGGTTGCAGATACGCAGTATTTT. Its translation: CASSFGLAVADTQYF. This chain connects TRBV7-2 to TRBJ2-3, with 7 bases lining up with TRBD2. From germline, CDR1 is SGHTA and CDR2 FQGNSA. Trimming at V came to 3 bases and at J to 4 bases, leaving 7 bases not matched to a gene. This CDR3 comprises 15 residues.

This clone has more than one count but fewer than ten. The chain has TRBV7-8 and TRBJ2-7, with 13 bases identical to TRBD2. The CDR3 has 15 residues. J lost 1 base, V lost 4 bases, and 1 base had no gene match. Germline V gene data show CDR1 as SGHVS and CDR2 as FQNEAQ. The CDR3 spells CASSSTSGRSYEQYF. In nucleotides, the CDR3 is TGTGCCAGCAGCTCGACTAGCGGGAGGTCCTACGAGCAGTACTTC.

The table lists this clone with a count of one. This rearrangement joins TRBV7-9 to TRBJ2-3; TRBD1 might be the D (5 bases). The CDR3 covers 19 residues. V gave up 1 base and J gave up 4 bases, with 24 bases separating them. CDR1 and CDR2 (germline): SEHNR, FQNEAQ (reference sequence). This CDR3 is CASSLGRKWGAGGSDTQYF. The CDR3 region has the DNA TGTGCCAGCAGCTTAGGGCGAAAATGGGGCGCAGGTGGATCAGATACGCAGTATTTT.

J is TRBJ1-2 and V is TRBV5-4, with 8 bases matching TRBD1. CDR1 SGHNT and CDR2 YYREEE come from the germline V gene (reference sequence). The CDR3 spans 15 residues. V lost 7 bases, J lost 4 bases, and 12 bases stayed unmatched. The CDR3 coding sequence is TGTGCCAGCTTAAATCTCCGGGACAGGACCTATGGCTACACCTTC. Translating it yields CASLNLRDRTYGYTF.

This clone has more than one count but fewer than ten. CDR3 DNA: TGTGCCACCCAAAGGAGCAACCCGAACACTGAAGCTTTCTTT. This gives the protein CATQRSNPNTEAFF. The gene calls are TRBV27 and TRBJ1-1; D is unclear. Germline V gene lookup returns CDR1 MNHEY and CDR2 SMNVEV (reference sequence). The CDR3 covers 14 residues. V dropped 10 bases and J dropped 1 base, with 16 bases sitting between them.

V is TRBV10-3 and J is TRBJ2-3; D call uncertain. The V end lost 6 bases, the J end lost 3 bases, and 10 bases lay between the germline ends. This CDR3 region has 13 residues. Per germline, CDR1 ENHRY and CDR2 SYGVKD. The CDR3 DNA reads TGTGCCATCAGGCGACACGGAACAGATACGCAGTATTTT. It specifies CAIRRHGTDTQYF.

This clone was recorded a few times. V gene TRBV4-2 combines with J gene TRBJ2-7, with TRBD1 as a possible D gene (5 bases). This CDR3 region has 14 residues. CDR1 and CDR2 from the germline V gene are LGHNA and YNFKEQ. The V and J ends lost 3 bases and 2 bases respectively, with 11 bases between them. This CDR3 reads CASSQFRGTYEQYF. DNA of the CDR3: TGTGCCAGCAGCCAGTTTAGGGGAACCTACGAGCAGTACTTC.

V is TRBV10-3 and J is TRBJ2-1; a possible D gene is TRBD2 (7 bases). This CDR3 is built from 15 residues. V lost 4 bases to trimming and J lost 6 bases, with 16 bases between them. The germline gives CDR1 ENHRY, CDR2 SYGVKD. CDR3 residues: CAISVVGGHGNEQFF. The CDR3 bases are TGTGCCATCAGTGTAGTCGGGGGGCATGGCAATGAGCAGTTCTTC.

The V gene is TRBV7-3, the J gene TRBJ2-1; tentative D call: TRBD2 (5 bases). Germline V gene data show CDR1 as SGHTA and CDR2 as FQGTGA. V was clipped by 2 bases and J by 6 bases, with 11 bases between them. This CDR3 has 14 amino acids. The CDR3 nucleotides are TGTGCCAGCAGCTTACAATCAGAGGGCAATGAGCAGTTCTTC. This encodes CASSLQSEGNEQFF.

The chain recombines TRBV19 with TRBJ2-1; 10 nucleotides align to TRBD2. Trimming at V came to 6 bases and at J to 4 bases, leaving 3 bases not matched to a gene. Germline CDR1 is LNHDA and CDR2 is SQIVND (reference sequence). The CDR3 totals 14 residues. CDR3 in DNA: TGTGCCAGTAGCGGACTAGCGGATTACAATGAGCAGTTCTTC. It translates to CASSGLADYNEQFF.

The rearrangement uses TRBV29-1 and TRBJ2-3; 8 bases are shared with TRBD2. The J segment lost 7 bases and the V segment lost 8 bases, leaving 11 bases of the junction unmatched. The CDR3 extends over 13 amino acids. Per germline, CDR1 SQVTM and CDR2 ANQGSEA. The CDR3 coding sequence is TGCAGCTGGGATTTAGCGGGACGGAATACGCAGTATTTT. Translating gives CSWDLAGRNTQYF.

This clone was seen a few times. This rearrangement joins TRBV6-5 to TRBJ2-7, with 9 bases that match TRBD1. This CDR3 comprises 15 residues. Germline assignment: CDR1 MNHEY and CDR2 SVGAGI. With V trimmed by 2 bases and J by 4 bases, 6 bases remained unmatched. DNA for the CDR3: TGTGCCAGCAGTTACCACGGGACAGGGCAGTACGAGCAGTACTTC. This encodes CASSYHGTGQYEQYF.

There are a few counts of this clone. The chain links TRBV29-1 to TRBJ1-1; the D is unclear. CDR1 and CDR2 (germline): SQVTM, ANQGSEA. The CDR3 contains 14 residues. Trimming stripped 8 bases from V and 0 bases from J, with 16 bases between. CDR3 protein: CSLDNGRLNTEAFF. The CDR3 DNA reads TGCAGCCTAGATAACGGACGGCTGAACACTGAAGCTTTCTTT. Looking up the rest from reference TRBV29-1 and TRBJ1-1 gives the full variable domain: SAVISQKPSRDICQRGTSLTIQCQVDSQVTMMFWYRQQPGQSLTLIATANQGSEATYESGFVIDKFPISRPNLTFSTLTVSNMSPEDSSIYLCSLDNGRLNTEAFFGQGTRLTVV.

CDR3 sequence: CASSLREWRTDTQYF. DNA for the CDR3: TGTGCCAGCAGCTTGAGGGAGTGGAGGACAGATACGCAGTATTTT. This chain links TRBV5-6 with TRBJ2-3; D is possibly TRBD2 (5 bases). V gave up 1 base and J gave up 3 bases, with 12 bases separating them. The germline V gene encodes CDR1 SGHDT and CDR2 YYEEEE. CDR3 length: 15 amino acids.

The gene calls are TRBV12-5 and TRBJ2-5; TRBD2 might be the D (6 bases). This CDR3 contains 15 residues. Per the germline V gene, CDR1 is LGHNT and CDR2 is FRNRAP. V was trimmed by 2 bases and J by 4 bases, leaving 14 bases between them. CDR3 amino acids: CASGLSGLRGETQYF. The CDR3 DNA sequence: TGTGCTAGTGGTTTGTCGGGACTCCGGGGAGAGACCCAGTACTTC.

The genes are TRBV28 and TRBJ2-4; D gene unclear. The CDR3 sequence is 15 residues long. Germline V gene lookup returns CDR1 MDHEN and CDR2 SYDVKM. Trimming cost V 6 bases and J 0 bases, with 12 bases left between them. In DNA, the CDR3 is TGTGCCAGCAGAAGCTCAAATTTAGCCAAAAACATTCAGTACTTC. Translation gives CASRSSNLAKNIQYF.

The chain employs TRBV7-2 and TRBJ2-5; D is undetermined. Trimming stripped 6 bases from V and 5 bases from J, with 19 bases between. The CDR3 has 15 amino acids. The germline gives CDR1 SGHTA, CDR2 FQGNSA. The CDR3 DNA reads TGTGCCAGCAGATCCCGGCTAGTAGGCATGGAGACCCAGTACTTC. This translates into CASRSRLVGMETQYF. The full variable domain, with the rest looked up from reference TRBV7-2 and TRBJ2-5, is GAGVSQSPSNKVTEKGKDVELRCDPISGHTALYWYRQSLGQGLEFLIYFQGNSAPDKSGLPSDRFSAERTGGSVSTLTIQRTQQEDSAVYLCASRSRLVGMETQYFGPGTRLLVL.

The gene calls are TRBV7-9 and TRBJ1-1; 9 bases agree with TRBD1. Germline V gene lookup returns CDR1 SEHNR and CDR2 FQNEAQ (reference sequence). Unmatched junction bases numbered 5, after V lost 8 bases and J lost 1 base. This CDR3 is built from 14 residues. Written as DNA, the CDR3 is TGTGCCAGCTACAGGGGGCTGGGGAACACTGAAGCTTTCTTT. Its translation is CASYRGLGNTEAFF.